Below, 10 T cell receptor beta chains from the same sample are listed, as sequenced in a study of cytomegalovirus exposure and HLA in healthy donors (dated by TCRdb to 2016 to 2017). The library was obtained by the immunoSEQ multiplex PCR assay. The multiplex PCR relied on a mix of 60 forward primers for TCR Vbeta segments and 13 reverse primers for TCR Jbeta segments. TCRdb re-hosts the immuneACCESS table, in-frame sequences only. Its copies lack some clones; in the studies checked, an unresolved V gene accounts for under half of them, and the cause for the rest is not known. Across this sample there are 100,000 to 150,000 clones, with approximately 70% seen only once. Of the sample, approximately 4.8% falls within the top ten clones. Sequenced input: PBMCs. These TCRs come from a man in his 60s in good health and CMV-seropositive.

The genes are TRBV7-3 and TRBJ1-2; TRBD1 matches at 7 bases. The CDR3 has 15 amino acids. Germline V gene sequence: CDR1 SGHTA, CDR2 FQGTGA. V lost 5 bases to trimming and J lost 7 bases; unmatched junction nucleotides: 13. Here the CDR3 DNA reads TGTGCCAGCAGCCCATCGGCCGGGACAGACTGTGGCTACACCTTC. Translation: CASSPSAGTDCGYTF.

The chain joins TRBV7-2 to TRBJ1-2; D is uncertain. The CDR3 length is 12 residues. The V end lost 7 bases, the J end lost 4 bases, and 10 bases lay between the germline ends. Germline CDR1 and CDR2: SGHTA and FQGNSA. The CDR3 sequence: CASTWSLYGYTF. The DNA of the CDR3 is TGTGCCAGCACCTGGAGCCTCTATGGCTACACCTTC.

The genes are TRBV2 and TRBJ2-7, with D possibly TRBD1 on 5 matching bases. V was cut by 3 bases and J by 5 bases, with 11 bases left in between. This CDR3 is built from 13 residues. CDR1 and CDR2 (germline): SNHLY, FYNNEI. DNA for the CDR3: TGTGCCAGCAGTGACAGGGTAGTCAACGAGCAGTACTTC. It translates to CASSDRVVNEQYF.

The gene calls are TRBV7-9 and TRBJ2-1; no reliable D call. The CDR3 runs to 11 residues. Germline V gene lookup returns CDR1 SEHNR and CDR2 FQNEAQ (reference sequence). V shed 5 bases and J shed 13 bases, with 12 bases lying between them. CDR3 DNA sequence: TGTGCCAGCAGCCCGCTAGAACTACAGTTCTTC. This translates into CASSPLELQFF.

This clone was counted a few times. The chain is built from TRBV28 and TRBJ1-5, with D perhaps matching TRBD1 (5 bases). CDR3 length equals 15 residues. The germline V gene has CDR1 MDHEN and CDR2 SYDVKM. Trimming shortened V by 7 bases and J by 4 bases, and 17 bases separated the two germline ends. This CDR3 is CASNLLNRQNQPQHF. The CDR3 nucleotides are TGTGCCAGCAACCTTCTTAATCGACAGAATCAGCCCCAGCATTTT. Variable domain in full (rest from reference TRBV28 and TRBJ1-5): DVKVTQSSRYLVKRTGEKVFLECVQDMDHENMFWYRQDPGLGLRLIYFSYDVKMKEKGDIPEGYSVSREKKERFSLILESASTNQTSMYLCASNLLNRQNQPQHFGDGTRLSIL.

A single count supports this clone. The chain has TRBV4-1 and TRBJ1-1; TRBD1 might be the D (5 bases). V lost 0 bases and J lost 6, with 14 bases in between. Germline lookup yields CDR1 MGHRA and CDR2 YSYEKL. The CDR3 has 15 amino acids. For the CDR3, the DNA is TGCGCCAGCAGCCAAGATTTCAAGATCAGGGCTGAAGCTTTCTTT. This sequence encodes CASSQDFKIRAEAFF.

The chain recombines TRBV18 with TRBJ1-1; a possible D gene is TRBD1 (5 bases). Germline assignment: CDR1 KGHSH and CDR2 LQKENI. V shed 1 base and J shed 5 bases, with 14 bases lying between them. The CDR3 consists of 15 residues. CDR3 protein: CASSPLLGGETEAFF. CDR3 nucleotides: TGTGCCAGCTCACCACTACTGGGGGGGGAAACTGAAGCTTTCTTT.

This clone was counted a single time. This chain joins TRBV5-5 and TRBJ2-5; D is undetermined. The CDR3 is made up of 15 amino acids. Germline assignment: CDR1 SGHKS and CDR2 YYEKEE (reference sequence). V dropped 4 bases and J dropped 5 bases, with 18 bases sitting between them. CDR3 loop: CASSPRPGTDETQYF. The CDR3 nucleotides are TGTGCCAGCAGCCCACGGCCCGGTACAGATGAGACCCAGTACTTC.

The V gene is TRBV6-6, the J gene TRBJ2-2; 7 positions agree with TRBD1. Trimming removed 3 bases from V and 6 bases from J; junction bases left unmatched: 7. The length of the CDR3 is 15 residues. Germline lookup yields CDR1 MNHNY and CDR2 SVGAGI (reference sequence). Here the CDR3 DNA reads TGTGCCAGCAGTTATGACAGGGACGGGGCCGGGGAGCTGTTTTTT. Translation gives CASSYDRDGAGELFF.

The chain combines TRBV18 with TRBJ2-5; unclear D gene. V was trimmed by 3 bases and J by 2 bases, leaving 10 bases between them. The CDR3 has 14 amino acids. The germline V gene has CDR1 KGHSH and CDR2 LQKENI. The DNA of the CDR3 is TGTGCCAGCTCACCCAAGAACAGTCAAGAGACCCAGTACTTC. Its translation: CASSPKNSQETQYF.